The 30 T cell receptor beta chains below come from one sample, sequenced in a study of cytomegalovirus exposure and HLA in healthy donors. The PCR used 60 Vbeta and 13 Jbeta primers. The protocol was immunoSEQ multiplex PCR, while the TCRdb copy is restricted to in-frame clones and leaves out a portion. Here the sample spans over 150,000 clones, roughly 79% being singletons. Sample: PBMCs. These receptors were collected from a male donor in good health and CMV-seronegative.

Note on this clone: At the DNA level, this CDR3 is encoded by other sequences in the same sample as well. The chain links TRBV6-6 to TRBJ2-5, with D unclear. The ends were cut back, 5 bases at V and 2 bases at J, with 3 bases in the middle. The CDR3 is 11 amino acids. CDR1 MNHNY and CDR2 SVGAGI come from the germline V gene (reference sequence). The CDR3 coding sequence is TGTGCCAGCAGTCGTCAAGAGACCCAGTACTTC. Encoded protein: CASSRQETQYF.

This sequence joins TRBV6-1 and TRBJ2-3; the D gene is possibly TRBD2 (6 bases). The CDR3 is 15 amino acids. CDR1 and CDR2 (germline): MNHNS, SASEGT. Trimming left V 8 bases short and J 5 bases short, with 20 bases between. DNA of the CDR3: TGTGCCAGCCAACGGACTTTTGGTAGCGGAGATACGCAGTATTTT. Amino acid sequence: CASQRTFGSGDTQYF.

CDR3 amino acids: CASSHSYEQYF. CDR3 bases: TGTGCCAGCAGCCACTCCTACGAGCAGTACTTC. This chain joins TRBV7-9 and TRBJ2-5; no clear D gene. The J call could be wrong; TRBJ2-7 is a better fit for the DNA end. Germline V gives CDR1 SEHNR, CDR2 FQNEAQ (reference sequence). This CDR3 contains 11 residues.

Here the CDR3 DNA reads TGTGCCAGCAGCCCGAGACAGGGACGGAATACGCAGTATTTT. Translating gives CASSPRQGRNTQYF. The V call is TRBV7-2, the J call TRBJ2-3, with 7 bases lining up with TRBD1. Germline V CDR1 and CDR2: SGHTA, FQGNSA. Trimming took 5 bases from V and 7 from J; bases not matched to a gene: 9. CDR3 length: 14 amino acids.

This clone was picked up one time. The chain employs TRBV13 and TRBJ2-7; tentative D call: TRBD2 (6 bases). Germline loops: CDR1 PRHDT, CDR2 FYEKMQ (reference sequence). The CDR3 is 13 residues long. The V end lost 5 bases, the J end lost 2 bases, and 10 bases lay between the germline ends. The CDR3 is CASSGGLPYEQYF. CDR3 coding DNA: TGTGCCAGCAGCGGGGGACTTCCCTACGAGCAGTACTTC.

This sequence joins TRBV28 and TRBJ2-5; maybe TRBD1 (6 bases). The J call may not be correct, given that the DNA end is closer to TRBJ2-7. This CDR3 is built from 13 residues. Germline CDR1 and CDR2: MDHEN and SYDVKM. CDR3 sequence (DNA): TGTGCCAGCAGCGGACAGCCCGCCTACGAGCAGTACTTC. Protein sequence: CASSGQPAYEQYF.

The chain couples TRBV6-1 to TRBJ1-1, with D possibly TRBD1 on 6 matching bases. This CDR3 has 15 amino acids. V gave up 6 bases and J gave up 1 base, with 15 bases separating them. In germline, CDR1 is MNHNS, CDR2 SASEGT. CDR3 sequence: CASRTGVTGNTEAFF. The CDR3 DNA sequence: TGTGCCAGCAGGACAGGTGTAACAGGGAACACTGAAGCTTTCTTT.

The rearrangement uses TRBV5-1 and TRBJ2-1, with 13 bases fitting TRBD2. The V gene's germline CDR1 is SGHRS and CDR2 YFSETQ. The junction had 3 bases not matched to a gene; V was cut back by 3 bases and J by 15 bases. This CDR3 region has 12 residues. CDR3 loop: CASSSTSGGGFF. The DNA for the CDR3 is TGCGCCAGCAGCTCTACTAGCGGGGGGGGGTTCTTC.

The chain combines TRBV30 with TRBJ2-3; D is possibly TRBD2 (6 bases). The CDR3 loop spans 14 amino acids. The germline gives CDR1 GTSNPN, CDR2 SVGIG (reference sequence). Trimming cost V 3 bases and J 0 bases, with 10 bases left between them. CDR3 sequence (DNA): TGTGCCTGGAGGGGCCGGGGGAGCACAGATACGCAGTATTTT. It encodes CAWRGRGSTDTQYF.

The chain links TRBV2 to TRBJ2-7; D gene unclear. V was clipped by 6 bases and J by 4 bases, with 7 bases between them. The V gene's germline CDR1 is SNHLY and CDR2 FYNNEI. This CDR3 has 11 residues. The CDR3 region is CASSPGYEQYF. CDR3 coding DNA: TGTGCCAGCAGCCCCGGGTACGAGCAGTACTTC. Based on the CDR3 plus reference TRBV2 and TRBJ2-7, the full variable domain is EPEVTQTPSHQVTQMGQEVILRCVPISNHLYFYWYRQILGQKVEFLVSFYNNEISEKSEIFDDQFSVERPDGSNFTLKIRSTKLEDSAMYFCASSPGYEQYFGPGTRLTVT.

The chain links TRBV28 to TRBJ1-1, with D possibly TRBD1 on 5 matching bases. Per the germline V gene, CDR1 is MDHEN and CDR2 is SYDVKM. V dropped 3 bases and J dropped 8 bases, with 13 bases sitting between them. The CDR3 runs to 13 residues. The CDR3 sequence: CASSFRALGEAFF. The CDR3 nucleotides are TGTGCCAGCAGTTTCAGGGCACTCGGCGAAGCTTTCTTT.

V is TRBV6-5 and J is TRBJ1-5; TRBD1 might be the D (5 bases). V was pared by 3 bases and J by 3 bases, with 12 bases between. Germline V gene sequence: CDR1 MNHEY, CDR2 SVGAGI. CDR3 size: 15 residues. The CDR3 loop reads CASSYSQGFNQPQHF. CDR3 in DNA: TGTGCCAGCAGTTATTCCCAGGGATTCAATCAGCCCCAGCATTTT.

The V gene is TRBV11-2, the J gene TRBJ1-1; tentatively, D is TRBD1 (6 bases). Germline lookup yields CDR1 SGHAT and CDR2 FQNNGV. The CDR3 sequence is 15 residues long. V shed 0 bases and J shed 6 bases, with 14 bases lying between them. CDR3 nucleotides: TGTGCCAGCAGCTTAGAATTCGCGGGGGCAGCTGAAGCTTTCTTT. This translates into CASSLEFAGAAEAFF.

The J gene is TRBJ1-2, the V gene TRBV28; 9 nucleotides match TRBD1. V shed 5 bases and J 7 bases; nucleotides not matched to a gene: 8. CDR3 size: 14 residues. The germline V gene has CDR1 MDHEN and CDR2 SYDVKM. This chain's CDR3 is CASSLGTGTAGYTF. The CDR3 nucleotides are TGTGCCAGCAGTCTAGGGACAGGGACAGCTGGCTACACCTTC.

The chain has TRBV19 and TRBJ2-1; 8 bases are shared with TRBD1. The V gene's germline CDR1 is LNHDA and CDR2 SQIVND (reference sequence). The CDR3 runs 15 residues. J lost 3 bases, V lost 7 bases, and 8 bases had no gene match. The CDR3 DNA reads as TGTGCCAGTACCCCTCAGGGGGCTTTCTACAATGAGCAGTTCTTC. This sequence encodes CASTPQGAFYNEQFF.

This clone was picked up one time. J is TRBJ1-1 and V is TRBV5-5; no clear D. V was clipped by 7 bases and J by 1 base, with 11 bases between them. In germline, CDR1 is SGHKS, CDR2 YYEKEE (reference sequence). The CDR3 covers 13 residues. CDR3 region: CASGDYKNTEAFF. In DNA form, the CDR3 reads TGTGCCAGCGGCGACTACAAGAACACTGAAGCTTTCTTT.

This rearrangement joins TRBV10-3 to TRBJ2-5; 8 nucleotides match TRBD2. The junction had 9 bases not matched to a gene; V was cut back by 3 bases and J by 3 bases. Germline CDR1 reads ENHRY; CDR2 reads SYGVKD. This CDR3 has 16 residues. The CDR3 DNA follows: TGTGCCATCAGTGATACGAGAAGCGGGAGCGAAGAGACCCAGTACTTC. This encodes CAISDTRSGSEETQYF.

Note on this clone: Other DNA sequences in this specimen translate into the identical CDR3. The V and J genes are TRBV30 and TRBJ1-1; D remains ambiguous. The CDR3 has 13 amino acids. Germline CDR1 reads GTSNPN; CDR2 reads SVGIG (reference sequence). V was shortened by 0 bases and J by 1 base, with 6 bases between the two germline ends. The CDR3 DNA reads TGTGCCTGGAGTGTCGCCGGGAACACTGAAGCTTTCTTT. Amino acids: CAWSVAGNTEAFF.

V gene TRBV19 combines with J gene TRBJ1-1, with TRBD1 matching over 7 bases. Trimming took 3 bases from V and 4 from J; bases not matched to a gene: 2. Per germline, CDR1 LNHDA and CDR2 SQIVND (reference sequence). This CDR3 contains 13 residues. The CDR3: CASSIQGGTEAFF. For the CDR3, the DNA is TGTGCCAGTAGTATCCAGGGGGGCACTGAAGCTTTCTTT. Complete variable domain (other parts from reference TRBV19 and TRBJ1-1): DGGITQSPKYLFRKEGQNVTLSCEQNLNHDAMYWYRQDPGQGLRLIYYSQIVNDFQKGDIAEGYSVSREKKESFPLTVTSAQKNPTAFYLCASSIQGGTEAFFGQGTRLTVV.

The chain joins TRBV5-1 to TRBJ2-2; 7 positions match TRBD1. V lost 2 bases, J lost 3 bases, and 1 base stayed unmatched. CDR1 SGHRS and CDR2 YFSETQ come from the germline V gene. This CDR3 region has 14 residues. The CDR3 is CASSFQGDTGELFF. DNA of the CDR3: TGCGCCAGCAGCTTCCAGGGGGACACCGGGGAGCTGTTTTTT.

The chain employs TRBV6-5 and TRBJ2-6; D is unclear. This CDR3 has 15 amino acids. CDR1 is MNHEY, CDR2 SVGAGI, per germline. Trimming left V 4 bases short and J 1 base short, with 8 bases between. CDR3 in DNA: TGTGCCAGCAGTTGGCAGTTGTCTGGGGCCAACGTCCTGACTTTC. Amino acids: CASSWQLSGANVLTF.

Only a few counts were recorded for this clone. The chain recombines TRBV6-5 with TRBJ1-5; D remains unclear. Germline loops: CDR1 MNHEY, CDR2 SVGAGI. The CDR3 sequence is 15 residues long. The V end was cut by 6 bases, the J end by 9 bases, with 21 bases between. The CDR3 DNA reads TGTGCCAGCAGCCCCGTTCGTTCCTACGGTGGGCCCCAGCATTTT. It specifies CASSPVRSYGGPQHF.

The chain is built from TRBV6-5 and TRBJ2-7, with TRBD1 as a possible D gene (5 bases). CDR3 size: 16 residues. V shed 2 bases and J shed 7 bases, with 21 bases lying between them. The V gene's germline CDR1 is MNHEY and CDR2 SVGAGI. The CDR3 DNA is TGTGCCAGCAGTTACAGACAGACGTGGACGGTACGGGAGCAGTACTTC. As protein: CASSYRQTWTVREQYF.

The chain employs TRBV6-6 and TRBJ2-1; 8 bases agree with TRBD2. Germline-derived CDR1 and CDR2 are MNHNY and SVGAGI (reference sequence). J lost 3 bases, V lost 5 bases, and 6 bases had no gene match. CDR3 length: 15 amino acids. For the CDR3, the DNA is TGTGCCAGCAGTGAGTCAGCGGGAGACTACAATGAGCAGTTCTTC. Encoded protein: CASSESAGDYNEQFF.

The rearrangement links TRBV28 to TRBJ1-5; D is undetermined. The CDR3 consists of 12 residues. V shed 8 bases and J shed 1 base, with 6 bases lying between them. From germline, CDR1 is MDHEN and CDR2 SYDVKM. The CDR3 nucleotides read TGTGCCAGCGGGCCCAGCAATCAGCCCCAGCATTTT. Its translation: CASGPSNQPQHF.

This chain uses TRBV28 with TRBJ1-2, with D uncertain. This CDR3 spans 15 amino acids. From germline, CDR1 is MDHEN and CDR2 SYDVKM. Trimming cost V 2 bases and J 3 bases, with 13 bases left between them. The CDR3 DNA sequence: TGTGCCAGCAGTTTAACCACCGGGGTTGACTATGGCTACACCTTC. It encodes CASSLTTGVDYGYTF.

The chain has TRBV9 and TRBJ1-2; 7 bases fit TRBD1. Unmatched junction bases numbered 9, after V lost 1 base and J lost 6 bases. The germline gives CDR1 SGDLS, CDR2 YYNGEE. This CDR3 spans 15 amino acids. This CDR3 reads CASSVTTSTGHGYTF. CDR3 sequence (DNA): TGTGCCAGCAGCGTAACCACCTCGACAGGGCATGGCTACACCTTC.

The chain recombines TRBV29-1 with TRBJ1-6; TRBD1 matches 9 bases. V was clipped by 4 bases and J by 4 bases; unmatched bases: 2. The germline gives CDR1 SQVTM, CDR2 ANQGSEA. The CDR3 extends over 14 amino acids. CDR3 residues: CSVVTGGYNSPLHF. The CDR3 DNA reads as TGCAGCGTTGTGACAGGGGGTTATAATTCACCCCTCCACTTT.

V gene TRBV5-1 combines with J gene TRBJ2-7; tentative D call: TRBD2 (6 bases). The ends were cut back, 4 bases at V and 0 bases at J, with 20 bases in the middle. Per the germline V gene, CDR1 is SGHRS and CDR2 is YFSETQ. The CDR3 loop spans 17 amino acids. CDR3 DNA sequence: TGCGCCAGCAGCCTCCAACCTCCGGGGGACTTCTCCTACGAGCAGTACTTC. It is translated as CASSLQPPGDFSYEQYF.

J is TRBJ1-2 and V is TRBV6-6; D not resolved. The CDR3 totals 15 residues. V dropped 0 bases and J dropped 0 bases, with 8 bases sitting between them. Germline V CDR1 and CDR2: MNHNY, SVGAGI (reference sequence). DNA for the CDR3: TGTGCCAGCAGTTACTCTCACAGTTCTAACTATGGCTACACCTTC. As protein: CASSYSHSSNYGYTF.